Following are 26 T cell receptor beta chains from one sample sequenced in a study of T cell repertoires in cytomegalovirus infection. In TCRdb, the reads were re-called with MiXCR into one record per CDR3 protein. Of approximately 97,000 distinct CDR3 sequences in the sample, 15% to 20% were seen once. Source material: PBMCs. Every receptor here comes from a human donor in good health (CMV status not recorded). Some clones in this sample may be carry-over from other donors' samples.

This clonotype was found many times. The chain joins TRBV7-2 to TRBJ2-7; D gene uncertain. Germline lookup yields CDR1 SGHTA and CDR2 FQGNSA. V gave up 1 base and J gave up 1 base, with 8 bases separating them. This CDR3 is 14 amino acids long. The CDR3 spells CASSLVVPSYEQYF. In nucleotides, the CDR3 is TGTGCCAGCAGCTTAGTGGTACCGTCCTACGAGCAGTACTTC.

This clonotype was detected a few times. This rearrangement joins TRBV7-9 to TRBJ1-2; D remains ambiguous. The CDR3 runs 13 residues. Germline V gene data show CDR1 as SEHNR and CDR2 as FQNEAQ (reference sequence). The ends were cut back, 5 bases at V and 7 bases at J, with 14 bases in the middle. CDR3 amino acids: CASSRAGVPGYTF. Written as DNA, the CDR3 is TGTGCCAGCAGCCGGGCTGGGGTTCCTGGCTACACCTTC.

This clonotype was seen at least ten times. The rearrangement links TRBV7-9 to TRBJ2-5; 10 nucleotides align to TRBD2. Germline trimming cut 7 bases from V and 3 bases from J; bases unmatched to any gene: 5. Germline-derived CDR1 and CDR2 are SEHNR and FQNEAQ (reference sequence). This CDR3 contains 14 residues. The CDR3 loop reads CASNLAGVEETQYF. The DNA for the CDR3 is TGTGCCAGCAACCTAGCGGGAGTCGAAGAGACCCAGTACTTC.

This clonotype came up a few times. For the CDR3, the DNA is TGTGCCAGCAAACAGGGTTGGGGTAACTATGGCTACACCTTC. It translates to CASKQGWGNYGYTF. The J gene is TRBJ1-2, the V gene TRBV19; possibly TRBD1 for D (6 bases). CDR3 length: 14 residues. CDR1 is LNHDA, CDR2 SQIVND, per germline (reference sequence). V lost 9 bases, J lost 1 base, and 15 bases lay in between.

There are many counts of this clonotype. This chain connects TRBV7-2 to TRBJ1-2, with 8 bases matching TRBD1. V trimming: 5 bases; J trimming: 8 bases; junction bases outside the gene matches: 4. Germline V gene data show CDR1 as SGHTA and CDR2 as FQGNSA. The CDR3 has 12 residues. The CDR3 sequence: CASSAQGEGYTF. The DNA of the CDR3 is TGTGCCAGCAGCGCACAGGGGGAGGGCTACACCTTC.

This clonotype showed up many times. The chain employs TRBV7-8 and TRBJ2-7; 9 bases agree with TRBD1. The V and J ends lost 2 bases and 5 bases, in that order; junction bases with no gene match: 7. Germline V lookup: CDR1 SGHVS, CDR2 FQNEAQ. The CDR3 consists of 15 residues. In DNA, the CDR3 is TGTGCCAGCAGCTTACAGGGGACAGGGCGCAACGAGCAGTACTTC. As protein: CASSLQGTGRNEQYF.

This clonotype came up a few times. The chain combines TRBV20-1 with TRBJ2-7; perhaps D is TRBD1 or TRBD2 (5 bases each). The CDR3 runs to 15 residues. Trimming shortened V by 0 bases and J by 5 bases, and 17 bases separated the two germline ends. Germline loops: CDR1 DFQATT, CDR2 SNEGSKA (reference sequence). The CDR3 DNA sequence: TGCAGTGCTAGAGATCTGGTTCAGGGAGCCCACGAGCAGTACTTC. Translated: CSARDLVQGAHEQYF.

Turning to this clonotype: This may come from a read error, since a much larger clone is one base off. The chain links TRBV6-1 to TRBJ1-1; TRBD1 agrees at 7 bases. This CDR3 spans 16 amino acids. CDR1 is MNHNS and CDR2 is SASEGT in the germline V gene. Here the CDR3 DNA reads TGTGCCGGCAGTCGCAAGGGAGGGGGCCCCTCGGCTGAAGCTTTCTTT. As protein: CAGSRKGGGPSAEAFF.

At least ten counts were recorded for this clonotype. The V and J genes are TRBV12-3 or TRBV12-4 and TRBJ1-5; D gene ambiguous. The CDR3 extends over 12 amino acids. Trimming pared 1 base from V and 5 bases from J, leaving 3 bases between. In nucleotides, the CDR3 is TGTGCCAGCAGTTTAGGAGATCAGCCCCAGCATTTT. Its protein is CASSLGDQPQHF.

This clonotype has ten or more counts. J is TRBJ2-1 and V is TRBV4-1; D unresolved. V lost 6 bases and J lost 0, with 12 bases in between. The CDR3 extends over 15 amino acids. Germline CDR1 and CDR2: MGHRA and YSYEKL. CDR3 sequence (DNA): TGCGCCAGCAGTCAAACAAGGTCCTCCTACAATGAGCAGTTCTTC. It codes for CASSQTRSSYNEQFF.

The chain has TRBV12-3 or TRBV12-4 and TRBJ2-7, with TRBD1 matching 8 bases. J was trimmed by 5 bases and V by 6 bases; bases with no gene match: 12. The CDR3 runs to 15 residues. The CDR3 sequence is CASSLDPGTGHEQYF. The DNA of the CDR3 is TGTGCCAGCAGCCTTGACCCCGGGACAGGCCACGAGCAGTACTTC.

The J gene is TRBJ1-2, the V gene TRBV28; D unresolved. Trimming removed 7 bases from V and 0 bases from J, with 12 bases in between. The CDR3 contains 14 residues. Germline V gives CDR1 MDHEN, CDR2 SYDVKM. CDR3: CASTRTATNYGYTF. The CDR3, as DNA: TGTGCCAGCACCCGAACAGCCACTAACTATGGCTACACCTTC.

There are many counts of this clonotype. This rearrangement joins TRBV6-2 or TRBV6-3 to TRBJ2-3; a possible D gene is TRBD1 (5 bases). V was trimmed by 4 bases and J by 5 bases, leaving 16 bases between them. This CDR3 has 15 residues. Germline CDR1 and CDR2: MNHEY and SVGEGT. The CDR3 DNA sequence: TGTGCCAGCAGTTGGTCAGGGCTAAATGGAGATACGCAGTATTTT. It specifies CASSWSGLNGDTQYF.

The chain combines TRBV6-2 or TRBV6-3 with TRBJ2-7; D possibly corresponds to TRBD1 (6 bases). V was shortened by 0 bases and J by 3 bases, with 12 bases between the two germline ends. Per germline, CDR1 MNHEY and CDR2 SVGEGT. The CDR3 has 15 amino acids. CDR3 nucleotide sequence: TGTGCCAGCAGTTACTCTCCAGGGGCCTACTACGAGCAGTACTTC. This codes for CASSYSPGAYYEQYF.

This clonotype came up a few times. V usage is TRBV6-5 and J usage is TRBJ1-2, with 7 bases matching TRBD1. Germline assignment: CDR1 MNHEY and CDR2 SVGAGI. V lost 4 bases to trimming and J lost 4 bases; unmatched junction nucleotides: 9. This CDR3 region has 15 residues. The CDR3 spells CASSSPGQSSYGYTF. In nucleotides, the CDR3 is TGTGCCAGCAGTTCTCCGGGACAGAGTTCCTATGGCTACACCTTC.

This clonotype was detected a few times. The CDR3 protein is CSVVRDTVDYEQYF. CDR3 in DNA: TGCAGCGTTGTTCGGGACACCGTAGACTACGAGCAGTACTTC. The V call is TRBV29-1, the J call TRBJ2-7; D is possibly TRBD1 (6 bases). The V and J ends lost 4 bases and 3 bases respectively, with 16 bases between them. Germline CDR1 reads SQVTM; CDR2 reads ANQGSEA. The CDR3 totals 14 residues.

This clonotype appeared a few times. The rearrangement uses TRBV10-2 and TRBJ1-5; tentative D call: TRBD1 (5 bases). The CDR3 runs 15 residues. The V and J ends lost 2 bases and 6 bases respectively, with 14 bases between them. The germline V gene has CDR1 WSHSY and CDR2 SAAADI. The CDR3 spells CASSENRWGGQPQHF. CDR3 DNA: TGCGCCAGCAGTGAGAACAGGTGGGGGGGTCAGCCCCAGCATTTT.

This clonotype was observed a few times. The chain couples TRBV9 to TRBJ2-3, with TRBD1 identical over 11 bases. This CDR3 has 15 residues. CDR1 is SGDLS, CDR2 YYNGEE, per germline. After removal of 3 bases from V and 3 bases from J, the junction contained 3 bases not matched to a gene. The CDR3 bases are TGTGCCAGCAGCGCCGGACAGGGGGCTACAGATACGCAGTATTTT. It encodes CASSAGQGATDTQYF.

Of note for this clonotype: Since a much larger clone is just one base distant, this may be a read error. J is TRBJ2-1 and V is TRBV5-1, with 13 bases fitting TRBD2. The trim removed 4 bases at V and 8 bases at J, leaving 18 bases unmatched. CDR1 and CDR2 (germline): SGHRS, YFSETQ. The CDR3 length is 19 residues. DNA for the CDR3: TGCGCCAGCAGCGTGGGGACCGGGACTAGCGGGGCTACCGGCGATGAGCAGTTCTTC. It encodes CASSVGTGTSGATGDEQFF.

This clonotype appeared many times. The chain combines TRBV10-3 with TRBJ1-1; D perhaps matches TRBD1 (5 bases). Trimming removed 5 bases at V and 4 bases at J, with 20 bases between. The CDR3 runs 16 residues. The germline CDR1 and CDR2 sequences are ENHRY and SYGVKD. CDR3 nucleotide sequence: TGTGCCATCAGTACAGGTAGGGGATTGAGAGGCACTGAAGCTTTCTTT. The encoded protein is CAISTGRGLRGTEAFF.

In its sample, this clonotype was seen many times. The chain has TRBV7-3 and TRBJ2-2; no clear D gene. Trimming took 6 bases from V and 1 from J, leaving 9 bases between them. CDR3 size: 14 residues. Germline values: CDR1 SGHTA, CDR2 FQGTGA. The CDR3 DNA reads TGTGCCAGCAGGCCCGACTTGAACACCGGGGAGCTGTTTTTT. Translating gives CASRPDLNTGELFF.

This clonotype has more than one count but fewer than ten. The rearrangement links TRBV19 to TRBJ2-2; the D is unclear. The ends were cut back, 7 bases at V and 5 bases at J, with 14 bases in the middle. In germline, CDR1 is LNHDA, CDR2 SQIVND (reference sequence). This CDR3 spans 14 amino acids. This chain's CDR3 is CASKDGAGTGELFF. CDR3 nucleotides: TGTGCCAGTAAGGACGGCGCTGGGACCGGGGAGCTGTTTTTT.

This clonotype was seen repeatedly, ten times or more. The chain joins TRBV12-3 or TRBV12-4 to TRBJ2-4; 7 bases line up with TRBD1. V lost 6 bases and J lost 2; bases outside the gene matches: 7. The CDR3 has 15 residues. CDR3 residues: CASRHTGAPKNIQYF. Written as DNA, the CDR3 is TGTGCCAGCAGACATACAGGGGCCCCCAAAAACATTCAGTACTTC.

Concerning this clonotype itself: This may be a read error: a much more frequent sequence differs by one nucleotide. J is TRBJ2-3 and V is TRBV7-2, with D possibly being TRBD1 (5 bases). The CDR3 loop spans 14 amino acids. CDR1 is SGHTA, CDR2 FQGNSA, per germline. V lost 8 bases and J lost 2, with 14 bases in between. The CDR3 region has the DNA TGTGCCAGCCGCTCGGTAGGGGTCACAGATACGCAGTATTTT. Encoded protein: CASRSVGVTDTQYF.

Details on this clonotype: A read error may explain this, as a much larger clone is one base away. The CDR3 DNA reads as TGTGCCAGCAGCTTAGACGGACAGACACAAGAGACCCAGAACTTC. The encoded protein is CASSLDGQTQETQNF. The chain recombines TRBV11-2 with TRBJ2-5, with a possible D match to TRBD1 (6 bases). CDR1 is SGHAT, CDR2 FQNNGV, per germline. This CDR3 contains 15 residues.

This chain links TRBV7-9 with TRBJ2-2; D possibly corresponds to TRBD2 (6 bases). Trimming stripped 3 bases from V and 6 bases from J, with 11 bases between. CDR3 length: 14 amino acids. The V gene's germline CDR1 is SEHNR and CDR2 FQNEAQ (reference sequence). This CDR3 is CASSFGGLAGELFF. The CDR3, as DNA: TGTGCCAGCAGCTTCGGGGGTTTGGCCGGGGAGCTGTTTTTT.